A few counts support the clone carrying this TCR beta chain. The data are from a study of blood T cell repertoires in COVID-19. CDR1 SGHTA and CDR2 FQGTGA come from the germline V gene. J gave up 7 bases and V 5 bases, and 3 bases lay outside the gene matches. The CDR3 is 13 amino acids. Clones were sequenced by immunoSEQ multiplex PCR, and TCRdb holds only the in-frame ones, with some missing. The sample contains 110,000 to 150,000 clones, over 75% of which appear only once. This sequence joins TRBV7-3 and TRBJ1-5; TRBD1 matches at 9 bases. Sequenced sample: peripheral blood. The sequence derives from a woman aged 45-65 years with acute or convalescent COVID-19. CDR3 coding DNA: TGTGCCAGCAGCAGGGACAGGGACCAGCCCCAGCATTTT. Protein sequence: CASSRDRDQPQHF.